This TCR beta chain appears in the sequencing data of a study of T cell repertoires in aging, cancer and after chemotherapy. At the level of the study: Donors were grouped into six age bands spanning 30 or younger through 70 or older.

Peripheral blood genomic DNA, not sorted cells or RNA, was the template. Multiplex touch-down PCR with TRB-A/B primers amplified rearranged V-D-J TRB sequences. TCRdb reprocessed the multiplex PCR reads with MiXCR, giving one entry per CDR3 protein. The sample yields a few thousand distinct CDR3 sequences, about 32% seen once. Points on this clonotype: Its antigen is as yet unknown.

General study findings and limits: Compared with age-matched healthy donors, untreated hematological or solid cancer patients showed higher blood TCR clonality.

The CDR3 is 17 amino acids. Trimming shortened V by 2 bases and J by 7 bases, and 22 bases separated the two germline ends. Germline CDR1 and CDR2: MDHEN and SYDVKM. The sequenced sample was blood. This TCR was recovered from a human donor with a solid tumor. This chain joins TRBV28 and TRBJ2-3; TRBD2 is a possible D gene (6 bases). This chain's CDR3 is CASSLPGGARWVHTQYF. The DNA for the CDR3 is TGTGCCAGCAGTTTACCCGGAGGGGCTAGGTGGGTCCATACGCAGTATTTT. Using reference TRBV28 and TRBJ2-3 for the parts outside the CDR3, the full variable domain is DVKVTQSSRYLVKRTGEKVFLECVQDMDHENMFWYRQDPGLGLRLIYFSYDVKMKEKGDIPEGYSVSREKKERFSLILESASTNQTSMYLCASSLPGGARWVHTQYFGPGTRLTVL.